Shown below are 32 T cell receptor beta chains from a single sample sequenced in a study of T cell repertoires in ileal Crohn's disease. Sequencing used immunoSEQ multiplex PCR; TCRdb keeps in-frame clones, though not all of them. The sample holds about 15,000 clones, roughly 83% seen once. The sample comprised ileal tissue. Receptors were obtained from an adult with Crohn's disease.

The chain carries TRBV7-9 and TRBJ1-5, with 8 bases matching TRBD1. This CDR3 has 17 residues. Looked up from germline, CDR1 is SEHNR and CDR2 is FQNEAQ (reference sequence). With 1 base clipped from V and 0 bases from J, the junction kept 5 bases outside the gene matches. CDR3 sequence reads: CASSLETGEVSNQPQHF. The CDR3 DNA sequence: TGTGCCAGCAGCTTAGAGACAGGGGAGGTTAGCAATCAGCCCCAGCATTTT.

The gene calls are TRBV5-8 and TRBJ2-3, with D possibly being TRBD2 (5 bases). The germline V gene has CDR1 SGHTS and CDR2 YDEGEE. Trimming removed 1 base from V and 4 bases from J, with 10 bases in between. CDR3 size: 14 residues. The CDR3, as DNA: TGTGCCAGCAGCTTGCGAGGGCGGGCAGATACGCAGTATTTT. Translating gives CASSLRGRADTQYF.

The chain links TRBV19 to TRBJ2-4, with TRBD2 identical over 12 bases. Germline-derived CDR1 and CDR2 are LNHDA and SQIVND (reference sequence). The length of the CDR3 is 16 residues. V shed 9 bases, J shed 6 bases, and the junction held 12 bases outside the gene matches. The CDR3 region is CASRTSLAGGRNIQYF. DNA of the CDR3: TGTGCCAGCCGCACCTCACTAGCGGGGGGACGAAACATTCAGTACTTC.

The chain is built from TRBV30 and TRBJ1-5, with 7 bases fitting TRBD1. Germline V lookup: CDR1 GTSNPN, CDR2 SVGIG (reference sequence). Germline trimming cut 2 bases from V and 0 bases from J; bases unmatched to any gene: 4. The CDR3 consists of 15 residues. The CDR3 is CAWSRGPYSNQPQHF. In DNA, the CDR3 is TGTGCCTGGAGTAGGGGGCCGTATAGCAATCAGCCCCAGCATTTT.

The chain couples TRBV4-3 to TRBJ1-2; the D is unclear. The germline CDR1 and CDR2 sequences are LGHNA and YSLEER. The V and J ends lost 4 bases and 8 bases respectively, with 26 bases between them. This CDR3 is built from 17 residues. The chain's CDR3 is CASSLSRPPGRDRGYTF. The DNA of the CDR3 is TGCGCCAGCAGCCTGTCCCGACCCCCTGGGCGCGACCGCGGCTACACCTTC.

This chain uses TRBV27 with TRBJ1-2; TRBD1 agrees at 7 bases. Unmatched junction bases numbered 6, after V lost 8 bases and J lost 0 bases. Germline assignment: CDR1 MNHEY and CDR2 SMNVEV (reference sequence). This CDR3 spans 14 amino acids. DNA of the CDR3: TGTGCCAGCGGATGGGACAGAGCTAACTATGGCTACACCTTC. Amino acids: CASGWDRANYGYTF.

The chain is built from TRBV7-9 and TRBJ1-3; D call uncertain. The CDR3 has 15 amino acids. The V gene's germline CDR1 is SEHNR and CDR2 FQNEAQ (reference sequence). V lost 3 bases and J lost 0, with 9 bases in between. The CDR3 DNA follows: TGTGCCAGCAGCTTTGGCACAAACTCTGGAAACACCATATATTTT. It is translated as CASSFGTNSGNTIYF.

Only one count was recorded for this clone. The V and J genes are TRBV5-1 and TRBJ1-2; D unclear. Germline V gene sequence: CDR1 SGHRS, CDR2 YFSETQ. V lost 0 bases and J 4 bases, leaving 7 bases between the germline ends. The CDR3 runs to 13 residues. CDR3: CASSLDILYGYTF. The CDR3 DNA follows: TGCGCCAGCAGCTTGGACATTCTCTATGGCTACACCTTC.

V and J are TRBV7-3 and TRBJ1-1; 8 bases match TRBD1. V dropped 5 bases and J dropped 1; count of bases not matched to a gene: 6. Per the germline V gene, CDR1 is SGHTA and CDR2 is FQGTGA. The CDR3 length is 15 residues. The CDR3 is CASSLGQGWNTEAFF. CDR3 DNA sequence: TGTGCCAGCAGCCTCGGACAGGGATGGAACACTGAAGCTTTCTTT.

V gene TRBV2 combines with J gene TRBJ1-2; the match to TRBD1 covers 8 bases. Losses at the gene ends were 8 bases for V and 12 bases for J; bases not matched to a gene: 17. In germline, CDR1 is SNHLY, CDR2 FYNNEI. The CDR3 is 14 residues long. The DNA of the CDR3 is TGTGCCAGCCGCACGACAGGGGTCACTCCCGTGAACACCTTC. This sequence encodes CASRTTGVTPVNTF.

Here the CDR3 reads CASSLTGGQPQHF. CDR3 bases: TGTGCCAGCAGCTTAACAGGGGGTCAGCCCCAGCATTTT. The chain carries TRBV7-3 and TRBJ1-5; the D gene is possibly TRBD1 (6 bases). Trimming stripped 0 bases from V and 6 bases from J, with 6 bases between. Germline V lookup: CDR1 SGHTA, CDR2 FQGTGA. CDR3 length equals 13 residues. Using reference TRBV7-3 and TRBJ1-5 for the parts outside the CDR3, the full variable domain is GAGVSQTPSNKVTEKGKYVELRCDPISGHTALYWYRQSLGQGPEFLIYFQGTGAADDSGLPNDRFFAVRPEGSVSTLKIQRTERGDSAVYLCASSLTGGQPQHFGDGTRLSIL.

The CDR3 sequence: CASSVVGRGPWETQYF. DNA of the CDR3: TGTGCCAGCAGCGTAGTAGGGAGGGGCCCTTGGGAGACCCAGTACTTC. The rearrangement joins TRBV9 to TRBJ2-5; TRBD2 aligns across 7 bases. CDR3 length: 16 amino acids. The germline gives CDR1 SGDLS, CDR2 YYNGEE. V lost 0 bases and J lost 5; bases outside the gene matches: 10.

This chain joins TRBV5-1 and TRBJ2-4, with 13 bases lining up with TRBD2. J was trimmed by 9 bases and V by 4 bases; bases with no gene match: 4. This CDR3 comprises 14 residues. Germline V lookup: CDR1 SGHRS, CDR2 YFSETQ. The CDR3 sequence: CASSPGTSGAIQYF. The CDR3 nucleotides read TGCGCCAGCAGCCCTGGGACTAGCGGGGCCATTCAGTACTTC.

Only one count was recorded for this clone. The V call is TRBV7-8, the J call TRBJ1-2; 9 bases fit TRBD1. The CDR3 is 14 residues long. Germline values: CDR1 SGHVS, CDR2 FQNEAQ. J gave up 7 bases and V 2 bases, and 5 bases lay outside the gene matches. CDR3 nucleotides: TGTGCCAGCAGCTTAATGGGACAGGGAGGTGGCTACACCTTC. This codes for CASSLMGQGGGYTF.

A single count supports this clone. The chain uses TRBV18 and TRBJ2-7, with 7 bases lining up with TRBD1. This CDR3 comprises 15 residues. J was trimmed by 7 bases and V by 3 bases; bases with no gene match: 12. The germline CDR1 and CDR2 sequences are KGHSH and LQKENI. The CDR3 reads CASSPLHYTGEEQYF. CDR3 sequence (DNA): TGTGCCAGCTCACCGCTACATTACACAGGGGAGGAGCAGTACTTC.

This chain uses TRBV4-1 with TRBJ2-1; D is unclear. This CDR3 is built from 14 residues. Germline V gene sequence: CDR1 MGHRA, CDR2 YSYEKL. With 1 base removed from V and 5 bases from J, the gap between germline ends came to 9 bases. The CDR3 is CASSQVFPDNEQFF. CDR3 DNA sequence: TGCGCCAGCAGCCAAGTGTTCCCCGACAATGAGCAGTTCTTC.

The genes are TRBV18 and TRBJ1-6; D gene uncertain. The CDR3 has 14 residues. V was pared by 3 bases and J by 5 bases, with 8 bases between. Germline V CDR1 and CDR2: KGHSH, LQKENI. Written as DNA, the CDR3 is TGTGCCAGCTCACCGGAGGGAGATAATTCACCCCTCCACTTT. Residues: CASSPEGDNSPLHF.

The rearrangement joins TRBV4-2 to TRBJ2-1; 10 bases are a match to TRBD2. The germline V gene has CDR1 LGHNA and CDR2 YNFKEQ. The CDR3 is made up of 18 amino acids. The J segment lost 6 bases and the V segment lost 4 bases, leaving 15 bases of the junction unmatched. CDR3 DNA sequence: TGTGCCAGCAGCCCCTTCTCTAGCGGGGGAGAGGGCGGCAATGAGCAGTTCTTC. Residues: CASSPFSSGGEGGNEQFF.

The chain employs TRBV7-9 and TRBJ1-2; 10 bases fit TRBD1. Germline-derived CDR1 and CDR2 are SEHNR and FQNEAQ (reference sequence). This CDR3 is built from 12 residues. J lost 8 bases, V lost 5 bases, and 2 bases had no gene match. This CDR3 reads CASSRDRGGYTF. In nucleotides, the CDR3 is TGTGCCAGCAGCCGGGACAGGGGCGGCTACACCTTC.

This clone came up a few times. V and J are TRBV19 and TRBJ1-5, with D possibly TRBD1 on 6 matching bases. V shed 3 bases and J shed 2 bases, with 8 bases lying between them. From germline, CDR1 is LNHDA and CDR2 SQIVND (reference sequence). This CDR3 is 14 amino acids long. The CDR3 nucleotides read TGTGCCAGTAGTATTAAGGGGGGCAATCAGCCCCAGCATTTT. This gives the protein CASSIKGGNQPQHF.

This chain joins TRBV9 and TRBJ1-2; 7 bases align to TRBD1. In germline, CDR1 is SGDLS, CDR2 YYNGEE. The J segment lost 8 bases and the V segment lost 4 bases, leaving 8 bases of the junction unmatched. There are 13 residues in the CDR3. CDR3 loop: CASSSYRGVGYTF. In DNA form, the CDR3 reads TGTGCCAGCAGCTCCTACAGGGGAGTAGGCTACACCTTC.

Remarks on this clone: No conserved phenylalanine or tryptophan is present at the end of the CDR3, so a read error is the likely explanation. V is TRBV5-1 and J is TRBJ1-1; no firm D call. This CDR3 comprises 14 residues. Germline assignment: CDR1 SGHRS and CDR2 YFSETQ. V gave up 4 bases and J gave up 0 bases, with 10 bases separating them. The CDR3 sequence: CASSLTNMNTEAFL. The DNA of the CDR3 is TGCGCCAGCAGCCTGACAAACATGAACACTGAAGCTTTCCTT.

In its sample, this clone was seen once. The genes are TRBV9 and TRBJ2-7, with TRBD1 matching over 8 bases. This CDR3 spans 14 amino acids. Germline lookup yields CDR1 SGDLS and CDR2 YYNGEE. Trimming at V came to 4 bases and at J to 2 bases, leaving 5 bases not matched to a gene. Here the CDR3 DNA reads TGTGCCAGCAGCTCAGTACAGGGGGCCTACGAGCAGTACTTC. Translated: CASSSVQGAYEQYF.

V usage is TRBV19 and J usage is TRBJ1-3; D is ambiguous. Germline-derived CDR1 and CDR2 are LNHDA and SQIVND (reference sequence). The germline V and J ends were trimmed by 7 bases and 1 base, with 5 bases remaining between them. This CDR3 has 12 amino acids. The CDR3 here is CASIESGNTIYF. The CDR3 bases are TGTGCCAGTATTGAGTCTGGAAACACCATATATTTT.

This chain joins TRBV9 and TRBJ1-4, with D uncertain. This CDR3 spans 17 amino acids. Germline lookup yields CDR1 SGDLS and CDR2 YYNGEE. Trimming removed 3 bases from V and 0 bases from J, with 15 bases in between. The CDR3 sequence is CASSATPRPATNEKLFF. In DNA form, the CDR3 reads TGTGCCAGCAGCGCTACCCCGAGGCCGGCAACTAATGAAAAACTGTTTTTT.

The V call is TRBV27, the J call TRBJ2-7; tentatively, D is TRBD1 (6 bases). The CDR3 has 15 residues. The V gene lost 2 bases and the J gene lost 3 bases, with 14 bases spanning the gap. Germline V CDR1 and CDR2: MNHEY, SMNVEV (reference sequence). The CDR3 coding sequence is TGTGCCAGCAGTTTAACCAAGGGACAACTCTACGAGCAGTACTTC. Encoded protein: CASSLTKGQLYEQYF.

V usage is TRBV5-1 and J usage is TRBJ2-3; 10 nucleotides line up with TRBD2. V lost 6 bases, J lost 6 bases, and 10 bases stayed unmatched. The germline V gene has CDR1 SGHRS and CDR2 YFSETQ. The CDR3 covers 15 residues. This chain's CDR3 is CASTSLAGTGDTQYF. The CDR3 nucleotides are TGCGCCAGCACCTCACTAGCGGGGACCGGGGATACGCAGTATTTT.

The genes are TRBV2 and TRBJ1-6, with D hard to call. The CDR3 covers 14 residues. Trimming removed 1 base at V and 8 bases at J, with 9 bases between. Germline loops: CDR1 SNHLY, CDR2 FYNNEI. This chain's CDR3 is CASSEGLLYSPLHF. The CDR3 region has the DNA TGTGCCAGCAGTGAAGGGCTTCTCTATTCACCCCTCCACTTT.

This chain uses TRBV18 with TRBJ1-1; no firm D call. The CDR3 runs to 12 residues. Germline loops: CDR1 KGHSH, CDR2 LQKENI. The germline V and J ends were trimmed by 3 bases and 3 bases, with 5 bases remaining between them. For the CDR3, the DNA is TGTGCCAGCTCACCCGGGGACACTGAAGCTTTCTTT. This sequence encodes CASSPGDTEAFF.

The gene calls are TRBV19 and TRBJ1-2; 7 bases map to TRBD1. V lost 4 bases and J lost 0; bases outside the gene matches: 5. In germline, CDR1 is LNHDA, CDR2 SQIVND (reference sequence). The CDR3 extends over 15 amino acids. The CDR3 DNA reads as TGTGCCAGTAGTAAGGGACAGCGGACTAACTATGGCTACACCTTC. Protein: CASSKGQRTNYGYTF.

The chain is built from TRBV6-1 and TRBJ1-3, with a possible D match to TRBD1 (5 bases). CDR3 size: 16 residues. CDR1 is MNHNS, CDR2 SASEGT, per germline. With 3 bases removed from V and 4 bases from J, the gap between germline ends came to 16 bases. CDR3 DNA: TGTGCCAGCAGTGATGGAGACAGTCCCTGGGGAAACACCATATATTTT. Its protein product is CASSDGDSPWGNTIYF.

The chain recombines TRBV5-4 with TRBJ2-1, with 11 bases fitting TRBD2. With V trimmed by 4 bases and J by 0 bases, 9 bases remained unmatched. Germline V gives CDR1 SGHNT, CDR2 YYREEE (reference sequence). The CDR3 runs 18 residues. The CDR3 here is CASSTRTSGLSSYNEQFF. CDR3 nucleotide sequence: TGTGCCAGCAGCACCCGGACTAGCGGGCTAAGCTCCTACAATGAGCAGTTCTTC. The full variable domain, rest sourced from reference TRBV5-4 and TRBJ2-1, is ETGVTQSPTHLIKTRGQQVTLRCSSQSGHNTVSWYQQALGQGPQFIFQYYREEENGRGNFPPRFSGLQFPNYSSELNVNALELDDSALYLCASSTRTSGLSSYNEQFFGPGTRLTVL.